This TCR beta chain was obtained from a study of regulatory dendritic cells for organ transplantation. About this clone: The target antigen is unknown.

Germline lookup yields CDR1 LNHDA and CDR2 SQIVND (reference sequence). The CDR3 covers 13 residues. The J segment lost 7 bases and the V segment lost 8 bases, leaving 5 bases of the junction unmatched. Method: immunoSEQ multiplex PCR; TCRdb's copy keeps in-frame clones and lacks some. The sample contains 25,000 to 35,000 clones, about four fifths of which appear only once. Findings of the study overall: The authors noted considerable between-person heterogeneity in alloreactive memory CD8+ cells. Mature dendritic cells appeared to drive more memory CD8+ clonal expansion than regulatory ones.

This clonotype originated in a human donor in good health. The sequencing sample was made of naive CD4+ T cells from blood. The subset was: CD45RA+ naive T cells. V usage is TRBV19 and J usage is TRBJ2-2; 9 bases agree with TRBD1. The CDR3 sequence is CASRDRAIGELFF. The CDR3 DNA reads TGTGCCAGTCGGGACAGGGCGATCGGGGAGCTGTTTTTT.